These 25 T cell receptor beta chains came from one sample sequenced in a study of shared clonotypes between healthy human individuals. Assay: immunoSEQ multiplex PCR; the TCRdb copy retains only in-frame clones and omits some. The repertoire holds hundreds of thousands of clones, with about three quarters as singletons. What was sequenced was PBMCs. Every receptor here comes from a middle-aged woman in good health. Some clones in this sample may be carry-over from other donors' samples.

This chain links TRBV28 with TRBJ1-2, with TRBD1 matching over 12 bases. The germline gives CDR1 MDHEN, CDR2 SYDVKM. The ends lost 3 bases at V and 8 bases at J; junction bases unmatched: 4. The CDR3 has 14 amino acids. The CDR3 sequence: CASSFGTGGLGYTF. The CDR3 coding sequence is TGTGCCAGCAGTTTTGGGACAGGGGGCCTGGGCTACACCTTC.

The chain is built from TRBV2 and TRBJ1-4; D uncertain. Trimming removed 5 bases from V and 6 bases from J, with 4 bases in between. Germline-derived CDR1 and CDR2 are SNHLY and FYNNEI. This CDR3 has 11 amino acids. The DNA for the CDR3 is TGTGCCAGCAGTTACTATGAAAAACTGTTTTTT. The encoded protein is CASSYYEKLFF.

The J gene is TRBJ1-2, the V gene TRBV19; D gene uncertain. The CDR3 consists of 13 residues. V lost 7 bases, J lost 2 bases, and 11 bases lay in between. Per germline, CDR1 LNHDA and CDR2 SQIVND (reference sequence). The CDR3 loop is CASTPMGNYGYTF. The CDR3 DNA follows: TGTGCCAGTACCCCAATGGGAAACTATGGCTACACCTTC.

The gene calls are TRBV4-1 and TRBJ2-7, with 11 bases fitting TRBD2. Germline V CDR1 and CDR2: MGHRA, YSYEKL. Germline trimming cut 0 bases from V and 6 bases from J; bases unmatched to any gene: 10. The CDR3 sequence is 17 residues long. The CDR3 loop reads CASSQDLTSGISLEQYF. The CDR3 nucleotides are TGCGCCAGCAGCCAAGATCTGACTAGCGGGATCTCCCTCGAGCAGTACTTC.

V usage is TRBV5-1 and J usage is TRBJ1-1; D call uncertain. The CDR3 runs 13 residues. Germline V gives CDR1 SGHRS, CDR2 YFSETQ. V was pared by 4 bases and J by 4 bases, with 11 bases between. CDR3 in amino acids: CASSHGDGTEAFF. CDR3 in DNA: TGCGCCAGCAGCCACGGAGACGGCACTGAAGCTTTCTTT.

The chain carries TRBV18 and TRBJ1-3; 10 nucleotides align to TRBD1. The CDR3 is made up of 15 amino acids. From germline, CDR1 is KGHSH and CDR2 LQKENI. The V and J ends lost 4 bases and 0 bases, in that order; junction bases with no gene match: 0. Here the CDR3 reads CASSRDRGSGNTIYF. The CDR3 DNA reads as TGTGCCAGCTCACGGGACAGGGGCTCTGGAAACACCATATATTTT.

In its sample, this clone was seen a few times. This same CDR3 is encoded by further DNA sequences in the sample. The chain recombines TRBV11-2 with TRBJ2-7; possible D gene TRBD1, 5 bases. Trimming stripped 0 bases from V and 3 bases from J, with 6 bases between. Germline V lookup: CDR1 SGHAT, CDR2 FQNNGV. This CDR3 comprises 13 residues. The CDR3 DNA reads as TGTGCCAGCAGCTTAGACAGGGTCTACGAGCAGTACTTC. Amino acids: CASSLDRVYEQYF.

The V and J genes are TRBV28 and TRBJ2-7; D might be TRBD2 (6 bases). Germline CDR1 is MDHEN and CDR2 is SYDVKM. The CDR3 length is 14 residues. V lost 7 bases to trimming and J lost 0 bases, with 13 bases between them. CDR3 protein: CASNKRVGSYEQYF. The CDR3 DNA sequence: TGTGCCAGCAACAAGCGGGTGGGCTCCTACGAGCAGTACTTC. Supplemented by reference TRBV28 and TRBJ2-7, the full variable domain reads DVKVTQSSRYLVKRTGEKVFLECVQDMDHENMFWYRQDPGLGLRLIYFSYDVKMKEKGDIPEGYSVSREKKERFSLILESASTNQTSMYLCASNKRVGSYEQYFGPGTRLTVT.

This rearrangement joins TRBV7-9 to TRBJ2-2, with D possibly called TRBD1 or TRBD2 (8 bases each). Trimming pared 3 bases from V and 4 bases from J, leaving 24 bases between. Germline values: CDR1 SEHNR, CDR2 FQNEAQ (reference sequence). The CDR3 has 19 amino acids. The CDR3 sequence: CASSFQGARAGAITGELFF. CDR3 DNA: TGTGCCAGCAGCTTTCAGGGGGCAAGAGCGGGAGCGATCACCGGGGAGCTGTTTTTT.

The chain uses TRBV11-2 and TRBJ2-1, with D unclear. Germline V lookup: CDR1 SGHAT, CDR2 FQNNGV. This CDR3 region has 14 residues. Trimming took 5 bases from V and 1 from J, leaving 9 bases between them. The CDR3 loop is CASSAVGSYNEQFF. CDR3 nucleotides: TGTGCCAGCAGCGCCGTCGGATCCTACAATGAGCAGTTCTTC.

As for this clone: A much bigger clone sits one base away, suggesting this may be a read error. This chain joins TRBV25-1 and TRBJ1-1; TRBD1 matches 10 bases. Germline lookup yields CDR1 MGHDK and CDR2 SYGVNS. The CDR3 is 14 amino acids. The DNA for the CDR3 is TGTGCCAGCAGTGCGGACAGGGGGAACACTGAAGCTTCCTTT. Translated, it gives CASSADRGNTEASF.

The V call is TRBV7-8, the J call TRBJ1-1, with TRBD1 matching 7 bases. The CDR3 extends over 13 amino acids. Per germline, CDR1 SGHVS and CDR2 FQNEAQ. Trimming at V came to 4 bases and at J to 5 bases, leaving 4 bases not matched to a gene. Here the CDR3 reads CASSSDRETEAFF. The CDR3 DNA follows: TGTGCCAGCAGCTCCGACAGGGAAACTGAAGCTTTCTTT.

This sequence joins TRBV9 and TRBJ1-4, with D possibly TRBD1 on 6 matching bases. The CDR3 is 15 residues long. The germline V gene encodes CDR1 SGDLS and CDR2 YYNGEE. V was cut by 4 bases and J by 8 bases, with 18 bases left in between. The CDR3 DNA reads TGTGCCAGCAGCCCCTCTCGCCCGAGGGGGGAAAAACTGTTTTTT. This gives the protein CASSPSRPRGEKLFF.

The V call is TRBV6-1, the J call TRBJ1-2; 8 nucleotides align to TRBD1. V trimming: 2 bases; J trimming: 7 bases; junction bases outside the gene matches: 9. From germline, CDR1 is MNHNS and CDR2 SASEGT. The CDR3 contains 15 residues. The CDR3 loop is CASSESETGVRGYTF. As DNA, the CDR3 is TGTGCCAGCAGTGAATCCGAGACAGGGGTACGTGGCTACACCTTC.

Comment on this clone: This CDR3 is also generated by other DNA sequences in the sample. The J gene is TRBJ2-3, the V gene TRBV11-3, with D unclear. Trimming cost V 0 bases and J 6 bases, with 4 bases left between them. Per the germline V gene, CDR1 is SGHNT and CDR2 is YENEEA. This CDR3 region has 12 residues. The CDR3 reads CASSLEGDTQYF. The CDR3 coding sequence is TGTGCCAGCAGCTTAGAGGGGGATACGCAGTATTTT.

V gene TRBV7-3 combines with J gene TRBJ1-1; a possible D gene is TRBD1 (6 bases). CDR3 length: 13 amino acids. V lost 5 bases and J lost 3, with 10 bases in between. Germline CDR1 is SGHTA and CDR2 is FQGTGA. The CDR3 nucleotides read TGTGCCAGCAGCCGAGCAGGGGACACTGAAGCTTTCTTT. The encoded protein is CASSRAGDTEAFF.

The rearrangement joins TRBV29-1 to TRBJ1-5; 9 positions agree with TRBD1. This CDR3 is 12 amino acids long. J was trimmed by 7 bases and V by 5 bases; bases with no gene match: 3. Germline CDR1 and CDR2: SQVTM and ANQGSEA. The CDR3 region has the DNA TGCAGCGTTCGACAGGGGGGGCAGCCCCAGCATTTT. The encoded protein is CSVRQGGQPQHF.

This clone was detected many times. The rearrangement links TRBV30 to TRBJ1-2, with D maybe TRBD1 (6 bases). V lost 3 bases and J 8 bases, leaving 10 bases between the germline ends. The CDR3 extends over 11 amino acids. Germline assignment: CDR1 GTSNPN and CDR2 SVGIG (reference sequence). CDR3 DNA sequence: TGTGCCTGGAGGCTGGGGGCCGGCTACACCTTC. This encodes CAWRLGAGYTF.

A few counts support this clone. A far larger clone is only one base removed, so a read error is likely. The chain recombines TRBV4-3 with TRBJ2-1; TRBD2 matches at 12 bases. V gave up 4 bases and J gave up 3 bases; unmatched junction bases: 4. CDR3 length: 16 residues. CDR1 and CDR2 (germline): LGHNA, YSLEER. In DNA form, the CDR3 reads TGCGCCAGCAGCCTCTCGACTAGCGGGAGCTACAATGAGCAGTTCTTC. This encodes CASSLSTSGSYNEQFF.

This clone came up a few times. CDR3: CASSFLQGGGSNQPQHF. The DNA of the CDR3 is TGTGCCAGCAGTTTCTTACAGGGGGGAGGGAGCAATCAGCCCCAGCATTTT. The chain recombines TRBV28 with TRBJ1-5; 8 positions match TRBD1. The CDR3 covers 17 residues. J gave up 1 base and V 3 bases, and 8 bases lay outside the gene matches. Germline V CDR1 and CDR2: MDHEN, SYDVKM.

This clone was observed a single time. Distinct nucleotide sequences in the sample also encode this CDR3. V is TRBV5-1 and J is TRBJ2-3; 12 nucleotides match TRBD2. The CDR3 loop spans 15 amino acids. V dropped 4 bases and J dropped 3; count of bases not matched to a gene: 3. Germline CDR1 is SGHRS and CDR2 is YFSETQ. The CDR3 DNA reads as TGCGCCAGCAGCCTGACTAGCGGGAGAACAGATACGCAGTATTTT. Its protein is CASSLTSGRTDTQYF. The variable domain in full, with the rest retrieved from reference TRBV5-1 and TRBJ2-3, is KAGVTQTPRYLIKTRGQQVTLSCSPISGHRSVSWYQQTPGQGLQFLFEYFSETQRNKGNFPGRFSGRQFSNSRSEMNVSTLELGDSALYLCASSLTSGRTDTQYFGPGTRLTVL.

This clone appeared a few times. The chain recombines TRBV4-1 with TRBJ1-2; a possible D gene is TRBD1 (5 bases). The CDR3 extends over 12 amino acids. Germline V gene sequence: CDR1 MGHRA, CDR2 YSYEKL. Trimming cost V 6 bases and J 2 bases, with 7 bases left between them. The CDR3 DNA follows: TGCGCCAGCAGTGAGGGGAACTATGGCTACACCTTC. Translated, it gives CASSEGNYGYTF.

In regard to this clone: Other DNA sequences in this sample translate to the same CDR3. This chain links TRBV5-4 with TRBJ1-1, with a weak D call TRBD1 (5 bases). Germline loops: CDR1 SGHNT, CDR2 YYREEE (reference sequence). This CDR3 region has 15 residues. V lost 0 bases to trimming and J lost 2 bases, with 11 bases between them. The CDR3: CASSLAGGGNTEAFF. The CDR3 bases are TGTGCCAGCAGCTTGGCTGGGGGGGGTAACACTGAAGCTTTCTTT.

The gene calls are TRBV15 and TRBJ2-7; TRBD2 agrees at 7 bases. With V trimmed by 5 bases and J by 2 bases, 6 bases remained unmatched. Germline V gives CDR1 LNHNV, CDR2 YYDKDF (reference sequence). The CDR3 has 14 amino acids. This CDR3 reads CATSDSGSAYEQYF. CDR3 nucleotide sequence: TGTGCCACCAGCGATAGCGGGTCGGCCTACGAGCAGTACTTC.

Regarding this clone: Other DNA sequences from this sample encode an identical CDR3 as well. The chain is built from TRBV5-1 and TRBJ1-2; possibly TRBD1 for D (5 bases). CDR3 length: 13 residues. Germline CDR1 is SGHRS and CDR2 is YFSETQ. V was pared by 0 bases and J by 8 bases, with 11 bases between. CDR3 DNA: TGCGCCAGCAGCTTGGGGCAGGGAGACGGCTACACCTTC. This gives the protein CASSLGQGDGYTF.